The T cell receptor beta chain described here comes from a study of early T cells in non-severe SARS-CoV-2 infection. As for the study in general: Sequenced bulk RNA came from whole blood that was unsorted, and chains were unpaired.

Study results and caveats: VDJdb matching favored anti-spike CD8 responses, missing private and CD4 specificities.

The germline gives CDR1 SGHRS, CDR2 YFSETQ. This CDR3 comprises 15 residues. This clonotype was counted a few times. Its antigen is unidentified. The germline gene is not matched at one end of the junction; a read error may be the cause. As part of library construction, unique molecular identifiers were attached to individual cDNA molecules. TCRdb redid the calling of the 5' RACE reads with MiXCR, one entry per CDR3 protein. Of under 20,000 distinct CDR3 sequences listed, roughly 4.3% are singletons. The rearrangement links TRBV5-1 to TRBJ2-3, with D unclear. The receptor's source is an adult who was a healthcare worker with PCR-confirmed SARS-CoV-2 infection or an uninfected control (not recorded which). Sequences were obtained from whole blood. The CDR3 DNA follows: TGCGCCGGCAGCGTCCAGGCCTTAGTCACAGATACGCAGTATTTT. As protein: CAGSVQALVTDTQYF.